This T cell receptor beta chain was identified in a study of beta chain features in type 1 diabetes (dated by TCRdb to between 2018 and 2020). Broadly, across the study: Mean age, gender distribution, total cell number and subset yield were not different between patients and healthy donors. Whereas all 30 or so donors provided naive and central memory subsets, regulatory and stem cell-like memory subsets were isolated from just 8 patients and about eight healthy donors. A total of roughly 98,000,000 sorted cells were examined across all samples, and a strong correlation was observed between cell number per subset and RNA yield. In the study, recently diagnosed type 1 diabetes patients and matched healthy donors were compared on the TCRB repertoires of their sorted circulating CD4+ T cell subsets.

The High Capacity cDNA Reverse Transcription Kit was used to reverse transcribe all of the isolated RNA, meaning that expressed TCRB transcripts were what got sequenced. Deep immunoSEQ sequencing was applied to naive, central memory and regulatory T cell samples, giving an average of about 3.8 million total reads per sample. Sorted cells were lysed in RLT buffer and RNA was extracted with DNase-treated RNeasy Micro or Mini kits, depending on cell number. To prevent cross-contamination, each cell subset was processed individually, whereas patient and healthy donor samples were processed jointly. TCRB sequences were amplified from cDNA with the immunoSEQ multiplex PCR, producing 87-bp fragments spanning the CDR3 region. Amplicons were sequenced on the Illumina HiSeq platform. In the original analysis: Synthetic template baselines were used to correct PCR bias computationally, reads within Hamming distance 2 were collapsed, and singletons that could not be merged were discarded. Reads were aligned against IMGT so that V, D and J genes, CDR3 length and insertions or deletions at six rearrangement sites could be assigned. Within each subset, clonotype counts were normalized to the number of sorted cells before true diversity and Gini coefficients were calculated with the tcR R package. The overlap coefficient, calculated on TCRB nucleotide sequences, was used to measure repertoire sharing. Out-of-frame TCRB sequences from naive cells were analyzed as a proxy for the pre-selection repertoire. TCRdb re-hosts the immuneACCESS table, in-frame sequences only. Its copies lack some clones; in the studies checked, an unresolved V gene accounts for under half of them, and the cause for the rest is not known. The V and J calls and clone size are taken from that table; D and trimming were inferred from the DNA. For this sample there are fewer than 250,000 clones; 12% to 15% appear just once. The biggest ten clones account for around 0.025% of the sample.

The trim is 0 bases for V and 2 bases for J, with a gap of 7 bases between the germline ends. Reading the germline V gene gives CDR1 KGHSH and CDR2 LQKENI. The CDR3 holds 14 amino acids from the cysteine to the phenylalanine. Solely the CDR3 DNA is kept, with 42 bases framed from the first base. Broader findings and caveats from the paper: Patients with type 1 diabetes made fewer insertions and deleted more nucleotides at VDJ recombination sites, implying thymic rearrangement abnormalities. Because cDNA rather than genomic DNA was sequenced, highly expressing activated cells could have been over-represented, although no difference in activation and CD3 levels was found between groups. Because small numbers of individuals were included in the HLA sub-analyses, any influence of HLA type on TCRB rearrangement was left unresolved. A moderate but significant shortening of TCRB CDR3 length was observed in type 1 diabetes patients in all four CD4+ subsets. PCR may preferentially amplify shorter templates, but because patient and control samples were amplified and corrected together, any resulting skew would affect both groups equally. Naive, central memory and regulatory TCRB repertoires appeared to be more similar among patients than among healthy donors.

This clone was detected a few times. The antigen it binds to is not known. No much larger clonotype is one base removed from it; base qualities were not supplied. Other DNA variants within this sample encode the same CDR3. From each donor, a single peripheral blood sample of about 100 mL on average was drawn into heparinised tubes. A BD FACSAria II was used to sort naive, central memory, regulatory and stem cell-like memory CD4+ T cells with a panel that included CD45RO, CCR7, CD25, CD127, CD95 and CD27. Purity was above 95% for every sorted population. PBMCs were separated immediately by Lymphoprep density gradient centrifugation and were stained directly, without being cultured. To minimize batch effects, samples were stained and sorted in pairs, one healthy donor with one patient per experiment.

The specimen sequenced was naive CD4+ T cells from blood. The label giving this sample's cell subset or site can be read as: true naive CD4+ T cells. The rearrangement combines TRBV18 with TRBJ1-2; the D gene is unclear. The source of this sequence is a woman aged 40 to 50 in good health. DNA sequence: TGTGCCAGCTCACCACCTTCTCTCAACTATGGCTACACCTTC. Its protein product is CASSPPSLNYGYTF.